The rows below give T cell receptor beta chains drawn from one sample of a study of Ad26.COV2.S vaccination and SARS-CoV-2 variants. Data came from immunoSEQ multiplex PCR; TCRdb stores just in-frame clones and leaves some out. The data hold 350,000 to 600,000 clones, with around 89% observed a single time. Material: peripheral blood, obtained in a trial of Ad26.COV2.S vaccine versus placebo. Receptors were obtained from a person aged 18-65 years who received the Ad26.COV2.S COVID-19 vaccine or a placebo. The CDR3 runs from the conserved cysteine through the conserved F or W. The D gene is left open where the match is weak. Not all rows give a size; the values are once, few, many and, for expanded clones, a class.

>TRBV6-5|TRBJ2-5|-|-
TGTGCCAGCAGTTACAGGAGGGGAAGGGAGACCCAGTACTTC
CASSYRRGRETQYF
>TRBV7-7|TRBJ1-4|-|-
TGTGCTAGCAGCTTACAATGGCGGGACACGGTAAGGGGACTGTTTTTT
CASSLQWRDTVRGLFF
>TRBV19|TRBJ1-5|-|-
TGTGCCTCGCGACAGGTGGGCAATCAGCCCCAGCATTTT
CASRQVGNQPQHF
>TRBV29-1|TRBJ1-3|-|-
TGCAGCGGTTCAGGGGACCCTGGAAACACCATATATTTT
CSGSGDPGNTIYF
>TRBV29-1|TRBJ1-1|TRBD1|-
TGCAGCGTTGGGCAGGGGGCAAACAAAAACACTGAAGCTTTCTTT
CSVGQGANKNTEAFF
>TRBV28|TRBJ2-7|TRBD1|-
TGTGCCAGCAGTTACCCCGGGACAGCCTCCTACGAGCAGTACTTC
CASSYPGTASYEQYF
>TRBV30|TRBJ1-2|-|-
TGTGCCTGGGGTCACGAAAACTATGGCTACACCTTC
CAWGHENYGYTF
>TRBV7-8|TRBJ1-1|TRBD1|once
TGTGCCAGCAGCTTAGATCGGGGGATGTACAGGGGGACTGAAGCTTTCTTT
CASSLDRGMYRGTEAFF
>TRBV2|TRBJ1-3|-|-
TGTGCCAGCAGAGAAAGACAGTTCTCGGGAAACACCATATATTTT
CASRERQFSGNTIYF
>TRBV27|TRBJ2-5|-|-
TGTGCCAGCAGTTTATATGGCTTCCAAGAGACCCAGTACTTC
CASSLYGFQETQYF
>TRBV6-6|TRBJ1-2|-|-
TGTGCCAGCAGTTCCGGGACGTATGGCTACACCTTC
CASSSGTYGYTF
>TRBV5-1|TRBJ2-3|TRBD2|-
TGCGCCAGCTATAGAGGGACTAGCGGCACAGATACGCAGTATTTT
CASYRGTSGTDTQYF
>TRBV7-9|TRBJ1-2|TRBD1|once
TGTGCCAGCAGCTTAGAGGTGACAGGGGGCGGGAACTATGGCTACACCTTC
CASSLEVTGGGNYGYTF
>TRBV30|TRBJ2-3|-|-
TGTGCCTGGAGTCTCCGGGACACAGATACGCAGTATTTT
CAWSLRDTDTQYF
>TRBV4-2|TRBJ1-2|TRBD1|-
TGTGCCAGCAGCCAGGGGGGGACAGGTAGCTATGGCTACACCTTC
CASSQGGTGSYGYTF
>TRBV24-1|TRBJ2-1|TRBD2|-
TGTGCCACCAGTGAACCCGGGACTAGCGTTTATGAGCAGTTCTTC
CATSEPGTSVYEQFF
>TRBV5-5|TRBJ1-5|-|-
TGTGCCAGCAGCCAAAGGGGCAGCAATCAGCCCCAGCATTTT
CASSQRGSNQPQHF
>TRBV5-1|TRBJ1-6|-|-
TGCGCCAGCAGCCCCGATGGTGATTCACCCCTCCACTTT
CASSPDGDSPLHF
>TRBV9|TRBJ1-2|-|few
TGTGCCAGCAGCTCGGGACCTAACTATGGCTACACCTTC
CASSSGPNYGYTF
>TRBV9|TRBJ2-2|TRBD2|-
TGTGCCAGCAGCGTGGGACTAGCGGGAGTTCAAGAGACGTTTTTT
CASSVGLAGVQETFF
>TRBV27|TRBJ2-2|TRBD1|-
TGTGCCAGCAGCCTCGGGACAGGGAACACCGGGGAGCTGTTTTTT
CASSLGTGNTGELFF
>TRBV30|TRBJ1-1|-|-
TGTGCCTGGGGGCCGGGTTGGCTCGGACGGGGAAACACTGAAGCTTTCTTT
CAWGPGWLGRGNTEAFF
>TRBV15|TRBJ2-1|-|-
TGTGCCACCAGTTCTCGGAGTCCCTACAATGAGCAGTTCTTC
CATSSRSPYNEQFF
>TRBV25-1|TRBJ1-4|TRBD1|-
TGTGCCAGCAGTGGAGACAGGGGAGGACTGTTTTTT
CASSGDRGGLFF
>TRBV9|TRBJ2-3|-|-
TGTGCCAGCAGCGTAGGGCCTCCAGATACGCAGTATTTT
CASSVGPPDTQYF
>TRBV30|TRBJ1-4|TRBD1|-
TGTGCCTGGGTTCCGGGACAGGGGAAGGGGAATGAAAAACTGTTTTTT
CAWVPGQGKGNEKLFF
>TRBV18|TRBJ1-1|-|-
TGTGCCAGCTCACCACCGTCGGCCACTGAAGCTTTCTTT
CASSPPSATEAFF
>TRBV2|TRBJ1-1|TRBD1|-
TGTGCCAGCAGGGATAGGACAGGGGGGGCCACTGAAGCTTTCTTT
CASRDRTGGATEAFF
>TRBV27|TRBJ2-3|TRBD2|-
TGTGCCAGCAGGCCATGGACTAGCGGACGCACAGATACGCAGTATTTT
CASRPWTSGRTDTQYF
>TRBV5-4|TRBJ2-1|TRBD2|-
TGTGCCAGCAGCTTGTTGGTACTAGCGGGAGAAGGCAATGAGCAGTTCTTC
CASSLLVLAGEGNEQFF
>TRBV29-1|TRBJ1-1|-|-
TGCAGCGTTGGGGCAGCGTATGAAGCTTTCTTT
CSVGAAYEAFF
>TRBV5-1|TRBJ2-1|TRBD2|-
TGCGCCAGCAGCCGCTCGGGACTAGCGGGAGTGAATGAGCAGTTCTTC
CASSRSGLAGVNEQFF
>TRBV12-3/TRBV12-4|TRBJ2-7|-|-
TGTGCCAGCAGTTTTTATGACGAGCAGTACTTC
CASSFYDEQYF
>TRBV6-5|TRBJ2-7|-|-
TGTGCCAGCTCTAGCCCGTCAGGGGCGATCTACGAGCAGTACTTC
CASSSPSGAIYEQYF
>TRBV19|TRBJ2-2|-|-
TGTGCCAGTAGTATACAGGGTATCGGGGAGCTGTTTTTT
CASSIQGIGELFF
>TRBV6-2/TRBV6-3|TRBJ1-2|-|-
TGTGCCAGCAGTTACCAAGCTTATGGCTACACCTTC
CASSYQAYGYTF
>TRBV2|TRBJ2-7|-|-
TGTGCCAGCAGTGAAGGGACAGGGACTAGCTCCTACGAGCAGTACTTC
CASSEGTGTSSYEQYF
>TRBV18|TRBJ2-7|-|-
TGTGCCAGCTCACAAAGCTCGGACGGATATGGGCAGTACTTC
CASSQSSDGYGQYF
>TRBV6-5|TRBJ2-1|-|-
TGTGCCAGCAGTTGGGGTTCCTACAATGAGCAGTTCTTC
CASSWGSYNEQFF
>TRBV3-1/TRBV3-2|TRBJ2-3|-|-
TGTGCCAGCAGCCTACCGGGAGTGTCGTCGCAGTATTTT
CASSLPGVSSQYF
>TRBV28|TRBJ2-4|TRBD2|-
TGTGCCAGCTCCGAAGGGCGGGAGTCCAAAAACATTCAGTACTTC
CASSEGRESKNIQYF
>TRBV5-4|TRBJ2-1|-|-
TGTGCCAGCAGCTTGATCGACAATGAGCAGTTCTTC
CASSLIDNEQFF
>TRBV7-9|TRBJ1-2|-|-
TGTGCCAGCAGCCGGCGTCCACAGGGAAATAGCTATGGCTACACCTTC
CASSRRPQGNSYGYTF
>TRBV9|TRBJ2-3|-|-
TGTGCCAGCAGCGGAGACCCCGGGACGGCTAACACAGATACGCAGTATTTT
CASSGDPGTANTDTQYF
>TRBV5-1|TRBJ1-3|-|-
TGCGCCAGCAGCTTTATACCGGGGAACGGAAACACCATATATTTT
CASSFIPGNGNTIYF